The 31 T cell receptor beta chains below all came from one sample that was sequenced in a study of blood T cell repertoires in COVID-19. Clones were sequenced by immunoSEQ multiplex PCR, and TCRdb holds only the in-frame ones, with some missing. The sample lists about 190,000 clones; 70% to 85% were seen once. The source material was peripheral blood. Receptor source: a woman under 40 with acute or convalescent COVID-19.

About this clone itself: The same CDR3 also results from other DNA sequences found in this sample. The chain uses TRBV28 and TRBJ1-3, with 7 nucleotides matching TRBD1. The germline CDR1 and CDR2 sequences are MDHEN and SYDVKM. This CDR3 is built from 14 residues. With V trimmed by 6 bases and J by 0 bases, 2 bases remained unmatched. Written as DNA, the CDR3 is TGTGCCAGCAGCCCAGGGGGCTCTGGAAACACCATATATTTT. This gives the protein CASSPGGSGNTIYF.

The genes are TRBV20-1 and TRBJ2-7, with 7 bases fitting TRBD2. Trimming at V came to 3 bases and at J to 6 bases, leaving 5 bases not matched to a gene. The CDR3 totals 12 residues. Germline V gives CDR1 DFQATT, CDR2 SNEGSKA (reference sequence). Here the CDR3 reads CSASRGGPEQYF. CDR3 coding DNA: TGCAGTGCTAGTCGCGGGGGTCCCGAGCAGTACTTC.

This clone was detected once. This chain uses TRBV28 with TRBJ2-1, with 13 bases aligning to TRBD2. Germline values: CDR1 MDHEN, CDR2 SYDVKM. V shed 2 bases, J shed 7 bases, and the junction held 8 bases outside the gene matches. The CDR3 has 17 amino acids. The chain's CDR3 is CASSLPLTSGGPNEQFF. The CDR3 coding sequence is TGTGCCAGCAGTTTACCCCTGACTAGCGGGGGGCCAAATGAGCAGTTCTTC. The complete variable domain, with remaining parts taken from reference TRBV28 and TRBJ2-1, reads DVKVTQSSRYLVKRTGEKVFLECVQDMDHENMFWYRQDPGLGLRLIYFSYDVKMKEKGDIPEGYSVSREKKERFSLILESASTNQTSMYLCASSLPLTSGGPNEQFFGPGTRLTVL.

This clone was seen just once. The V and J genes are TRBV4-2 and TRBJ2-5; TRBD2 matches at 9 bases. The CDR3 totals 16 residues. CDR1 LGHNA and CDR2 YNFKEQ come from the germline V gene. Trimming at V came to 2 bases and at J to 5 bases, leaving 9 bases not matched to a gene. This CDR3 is CASSQTGTSFLETQYF. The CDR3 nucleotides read TGTGCCAGCAGCCAAACCGGGACTAGCTTCCTGGAGACCCAGTACTTC.

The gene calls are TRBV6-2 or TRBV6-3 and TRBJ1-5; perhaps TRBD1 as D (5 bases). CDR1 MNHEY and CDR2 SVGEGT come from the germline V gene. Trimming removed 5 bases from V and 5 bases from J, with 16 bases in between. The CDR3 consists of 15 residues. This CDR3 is CASSPRGTTYQPQHF. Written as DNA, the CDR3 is TGTGCCAGCAGTCCCCGGGGGACGACCTATCAGCCCCAGCATTTT.

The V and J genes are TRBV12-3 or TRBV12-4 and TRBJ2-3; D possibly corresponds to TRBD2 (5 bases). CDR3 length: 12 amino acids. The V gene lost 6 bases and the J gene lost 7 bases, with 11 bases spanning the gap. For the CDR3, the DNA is TGTGCCAGCAGGCTCGGGGTTTATACGCAGTATTTT. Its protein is CASRLGVYTQYF.

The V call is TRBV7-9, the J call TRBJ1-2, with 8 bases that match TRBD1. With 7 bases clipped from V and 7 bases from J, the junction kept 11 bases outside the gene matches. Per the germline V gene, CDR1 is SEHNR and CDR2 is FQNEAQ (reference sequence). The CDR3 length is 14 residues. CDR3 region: CASTIGQGSIGYTF. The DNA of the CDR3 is TGTGCCAGCACCATAGGACAGGGCAGTATTGGCTACACCTTC.

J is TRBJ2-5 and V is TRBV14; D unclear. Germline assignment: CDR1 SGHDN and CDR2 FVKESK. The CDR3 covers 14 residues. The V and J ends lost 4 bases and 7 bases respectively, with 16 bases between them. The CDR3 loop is CASSPLTPLGTQYF. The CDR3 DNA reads TGTGCCAGCAGCCCCTTGACACCGCTGGGGACCCAGTACTTC. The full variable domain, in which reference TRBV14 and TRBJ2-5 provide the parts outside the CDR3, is EAGVTQFPSHSVIEKGQTVTLRCDPISGHDNLYWYRRVMGKEIKFLLHFVKESKQDESGMPNNRFLAERTGGTYSTLKVQPAELEDSGVYFCASSPLTPLGTQYFGPGTRLLVL.

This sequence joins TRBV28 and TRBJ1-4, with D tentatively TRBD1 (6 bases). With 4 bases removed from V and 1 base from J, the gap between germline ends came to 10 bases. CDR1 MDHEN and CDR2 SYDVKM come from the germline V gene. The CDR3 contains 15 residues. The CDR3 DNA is TGTGCCAGCAGTTCTCTACAGGGAACTAATGAAAAACTGTTTTTT. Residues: CASSSLQGTNEKLFF.

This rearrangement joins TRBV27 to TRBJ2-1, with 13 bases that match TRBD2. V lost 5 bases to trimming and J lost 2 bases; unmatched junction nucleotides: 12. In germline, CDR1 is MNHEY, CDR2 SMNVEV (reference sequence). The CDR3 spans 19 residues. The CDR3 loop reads CASSLRLAGGLQTYNEQFF. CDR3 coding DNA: TGTGCCAGCAGTCTACGACTAGCGGGAGGCCTCCAGACCTACAATGAGCAGTTCTTC.

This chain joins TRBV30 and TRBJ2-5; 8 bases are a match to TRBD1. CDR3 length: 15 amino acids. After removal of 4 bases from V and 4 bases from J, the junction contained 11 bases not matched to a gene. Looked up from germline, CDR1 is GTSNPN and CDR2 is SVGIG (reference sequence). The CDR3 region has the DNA TGTGCCTGGACCGTACCGGGACAGGAGCGAGAGACCCAGTACTTC. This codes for CAWTVPGQERETQYF.

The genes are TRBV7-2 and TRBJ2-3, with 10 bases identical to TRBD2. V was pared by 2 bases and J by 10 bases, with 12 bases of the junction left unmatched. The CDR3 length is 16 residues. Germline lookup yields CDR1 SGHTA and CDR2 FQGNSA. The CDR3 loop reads CASSLTSGGGSSPQYF. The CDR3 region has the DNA TGTGCCAGCAGCTTAACCAGCGGGGGGGGCAGTTCACCGCAGTATTTT.

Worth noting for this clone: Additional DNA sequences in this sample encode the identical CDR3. CDR3 sequence: CASSLTGPDTQYF. CDR3 coding DNA: TGTGCCAGCAGCTTAACAGGGCCAGATACGCAGTATTTT. The J gene is TRBJ2-3, the V gene TRBV7-8, with TRBD1 as a possible D gene (6 bases). Germline CDR1 SGHVS, CDR2 FQNEAQ. V dropped 2 bases and J dropped 4 bases, with 7 bases sitting between them. CDR3 length: 13 residues.

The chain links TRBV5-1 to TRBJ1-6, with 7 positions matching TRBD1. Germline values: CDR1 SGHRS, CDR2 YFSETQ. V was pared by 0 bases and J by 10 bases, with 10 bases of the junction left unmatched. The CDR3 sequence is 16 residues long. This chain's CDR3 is CASSLEDRSRGSPLHF. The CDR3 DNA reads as TGCGCCAGCAGCTTGGAGGACAGGTCTCGGGGGTCACCCCTCCACTTT.

The CDR3 here is CSVGRTGNTIYF. Written as DNA, the CDR3 is TGCAGCGTAGGAAGGACAGGAAACACCATATATTTT. J is TRBJ1-3 and V is TRBV29-1; D possibly corresponds to TRBD1 (5 bases). CDR3 length equals 12 residues. Germline lookup yields CDR1 SQVTM and CDR2 ANQGSEA. V lost 6 bases to trimming and J lost 4 bases, with 10 bases between them.

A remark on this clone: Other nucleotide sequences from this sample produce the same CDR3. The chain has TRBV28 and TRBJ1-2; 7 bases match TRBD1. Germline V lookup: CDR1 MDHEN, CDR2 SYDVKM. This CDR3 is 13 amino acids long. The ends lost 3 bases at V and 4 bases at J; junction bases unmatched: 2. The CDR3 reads CASSLGQIYGYTF. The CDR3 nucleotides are TGTGCCAGCAGTTTGGGACAGATCTATGGCTACACCTTC.

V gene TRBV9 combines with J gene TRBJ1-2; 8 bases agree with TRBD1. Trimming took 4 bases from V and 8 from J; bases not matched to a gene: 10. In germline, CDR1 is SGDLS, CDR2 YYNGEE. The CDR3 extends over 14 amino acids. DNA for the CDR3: TGTGCCAGCAGCCCAGCAACGACAGGGGTAGGCTACACCTTC. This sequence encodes CASSPATTGVGYTF. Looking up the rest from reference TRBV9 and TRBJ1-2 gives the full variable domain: DSGVTQTPKHLITATGQRVTLRCSPRSGDLSVYWYQQSLDQGLQFLIQYYNGEERAKGNILERFSAQQFPDLHSELNLSSLELGDSALYFCASSPATTGVGYTFGSGTRLTVV.

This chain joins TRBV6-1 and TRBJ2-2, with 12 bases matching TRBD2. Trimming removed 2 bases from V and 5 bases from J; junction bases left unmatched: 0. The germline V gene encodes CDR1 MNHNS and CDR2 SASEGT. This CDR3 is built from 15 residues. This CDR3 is CASSELAGGTGELFF. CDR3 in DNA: TGTGCCAGCAGTGAACTAGCGGGGGGGACCGGGGAGCTGTTTTTT.

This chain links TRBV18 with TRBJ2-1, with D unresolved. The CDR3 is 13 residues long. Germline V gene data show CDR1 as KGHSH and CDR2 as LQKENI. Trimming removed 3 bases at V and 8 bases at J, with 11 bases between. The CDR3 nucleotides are TGTGCCAGCTCACCTCCTTCGATAGATGAGCAGTTCTTC. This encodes CASSPPSIDEQFF. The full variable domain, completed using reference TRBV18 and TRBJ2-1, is NAGVMQNPRHLVRRRGQEARLRCSPMKGHSHVYWYRQLPEEGLKFMVYLQKENIIDESGMPKERFSAEFPKEGPSILRIQQVVRGDSAAYFCASSPPSIDEQFFGPGTRLTVL.

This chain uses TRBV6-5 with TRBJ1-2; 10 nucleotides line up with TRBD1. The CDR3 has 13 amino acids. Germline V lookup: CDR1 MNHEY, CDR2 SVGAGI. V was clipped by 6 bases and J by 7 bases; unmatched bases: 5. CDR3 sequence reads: CASSRQGAFGYTF. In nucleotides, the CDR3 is TGTGCCAGCAGCCGACAGGGGGCATTTGGCTACACCTTC.

CDR3 in amino acids: CATSDTRTMNTEAFF. In nucleotides, the CDR3 is TGTGCCACCAGTGATACGCGTACCATGAACACTGAAGCTTTCTTT. The chain links TRBV24-1 to TRBJ1-1; the D is unclear. The CDR3 consists of 15 residues. Germline V lookup: CDR1 KGHDR, CDR2 SFDVKD. Trimming left V 3 bases short and J 0 bases short, with 10 bases between.

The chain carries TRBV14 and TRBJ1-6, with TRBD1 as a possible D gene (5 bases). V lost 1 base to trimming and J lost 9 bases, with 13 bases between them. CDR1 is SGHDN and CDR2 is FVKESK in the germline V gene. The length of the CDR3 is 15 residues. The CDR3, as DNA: TGTGCCAGCAGCCAAGGCAGGGTGATTGGTTCACCCCTCCACTTT. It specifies CASSQGRVIGSPLHF.

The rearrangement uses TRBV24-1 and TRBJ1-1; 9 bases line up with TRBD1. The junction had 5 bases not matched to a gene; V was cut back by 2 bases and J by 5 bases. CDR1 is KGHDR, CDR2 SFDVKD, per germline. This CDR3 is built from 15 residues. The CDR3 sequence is CATSDSTGGRTEAFF. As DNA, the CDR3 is TGTGCCACCAGTGATTCTACAGGGGGCAGGACTGAAGCTTTCTTT.

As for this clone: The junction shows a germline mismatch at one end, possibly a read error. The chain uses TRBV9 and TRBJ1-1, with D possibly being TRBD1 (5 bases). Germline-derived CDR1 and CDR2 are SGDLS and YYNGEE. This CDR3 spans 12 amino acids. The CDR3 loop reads CARSGGGTEAFF. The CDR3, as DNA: TGTGCCCGCAGCGGGGGGGGCACTGAAGCTTTCTTT. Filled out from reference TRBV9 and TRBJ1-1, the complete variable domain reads DSGVTQTPKHLITATGQRVTLRCSPRSGDLSVYWYQQSLDQGLQFLIQYYNGEERAKGNILERFSAQQFPDLHSELNLSSLELGDSALYFCARSGGGTEAFFGQGTRLTVV.

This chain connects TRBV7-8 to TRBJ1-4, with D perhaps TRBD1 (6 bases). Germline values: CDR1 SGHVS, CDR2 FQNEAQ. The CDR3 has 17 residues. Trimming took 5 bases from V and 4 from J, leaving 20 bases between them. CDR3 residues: CASSAGQGIPLNEKLFF. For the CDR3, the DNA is TGTGCCAGCAGCGCGGGTCAGGGGATTCCCCTTAATGAAAAACTGTTTTTT.

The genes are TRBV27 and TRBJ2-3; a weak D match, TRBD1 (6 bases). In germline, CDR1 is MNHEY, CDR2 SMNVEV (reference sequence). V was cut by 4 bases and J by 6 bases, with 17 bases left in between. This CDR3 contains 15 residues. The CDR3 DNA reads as TGTGCCAGCAGTTCCCAGGGGTCCGCTACGGATACGCAGTATTTT. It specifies CASSSQGSATDTQYF.

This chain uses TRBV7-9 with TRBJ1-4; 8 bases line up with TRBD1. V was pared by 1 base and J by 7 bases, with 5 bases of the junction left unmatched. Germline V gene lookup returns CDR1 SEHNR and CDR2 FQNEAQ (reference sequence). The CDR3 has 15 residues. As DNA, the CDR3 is TGTGCCAGCAGCTTAGGCCAGGGGGCCGGTGAAAAACTGTTTTTT. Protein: CASSLGQGAGEKLFF.

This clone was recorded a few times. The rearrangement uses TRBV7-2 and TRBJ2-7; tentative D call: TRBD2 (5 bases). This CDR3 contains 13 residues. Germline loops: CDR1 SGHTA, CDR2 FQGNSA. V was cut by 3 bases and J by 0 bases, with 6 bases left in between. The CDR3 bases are TGTGCCAGCAGCTTCCGGGACTCCTACGAGCAGTACTTC. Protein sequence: CASSFRDSYEQYF.

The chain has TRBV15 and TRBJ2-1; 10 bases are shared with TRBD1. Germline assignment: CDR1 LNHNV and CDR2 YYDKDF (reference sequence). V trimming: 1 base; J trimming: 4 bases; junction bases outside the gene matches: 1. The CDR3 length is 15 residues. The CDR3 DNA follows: TGTGCCACCAGCAGAGGGGGACAGGGGTACAATGAGCAGTTCTTC. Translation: CATSRGGQGYNEQFF.

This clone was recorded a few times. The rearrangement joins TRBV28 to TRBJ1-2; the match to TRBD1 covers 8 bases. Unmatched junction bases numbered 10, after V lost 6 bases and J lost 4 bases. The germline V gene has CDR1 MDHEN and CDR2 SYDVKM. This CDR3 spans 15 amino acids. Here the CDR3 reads CASRTPGQAVYGYTF. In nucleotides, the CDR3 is TGTGCCAGCAGGACTCCGGGACAGGCGGTCTATGGCTACACCTTC.

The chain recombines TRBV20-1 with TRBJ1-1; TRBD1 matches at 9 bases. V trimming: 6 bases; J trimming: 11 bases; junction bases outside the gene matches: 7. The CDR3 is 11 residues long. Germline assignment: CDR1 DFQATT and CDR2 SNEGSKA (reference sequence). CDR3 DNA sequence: TGCAGTGCAAAACAGGGGGCGGTGGCTTTCTTT. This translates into CSAKQGAVAFF.